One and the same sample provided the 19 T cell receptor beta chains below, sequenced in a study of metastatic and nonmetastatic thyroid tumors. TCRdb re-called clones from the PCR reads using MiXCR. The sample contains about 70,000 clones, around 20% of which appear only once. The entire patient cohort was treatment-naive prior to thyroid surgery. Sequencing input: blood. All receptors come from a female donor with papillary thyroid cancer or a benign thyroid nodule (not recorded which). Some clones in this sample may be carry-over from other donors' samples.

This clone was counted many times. In DNA, the CDR3 is TGTGCCACCAAGGGCAGGGGCACTGAAGCTTTCTTT. Residues: CATKGRGTEAFF. V usage is TRBV2 and J usage is TRBJ1-1; D is possibly TRBD1 (6 bases). In germline, CDR1 is SNHLY, CDR2 FYNNEI. The V end lost 10 bases, the J end lost 4 bases, and 13 bases lay between the germline ends. The CDR3 is 12 amino acids.

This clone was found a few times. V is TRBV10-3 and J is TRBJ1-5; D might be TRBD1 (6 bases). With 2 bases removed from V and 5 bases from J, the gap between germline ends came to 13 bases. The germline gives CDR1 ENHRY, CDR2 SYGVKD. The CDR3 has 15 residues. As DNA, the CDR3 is TGTGCCATCAGTGAGACACAGGGAGGGGATCAGCCCCAGCATTTT. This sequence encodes CAISETQGGDQPQHF.

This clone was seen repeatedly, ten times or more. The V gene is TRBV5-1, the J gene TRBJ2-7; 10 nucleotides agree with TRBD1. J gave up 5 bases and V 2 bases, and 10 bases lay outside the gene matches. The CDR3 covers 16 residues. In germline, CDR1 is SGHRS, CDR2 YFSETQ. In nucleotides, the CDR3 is TGCGCCAGCAGCTTTTCTCCCGGGACAGGGGCCGACGAGCAGTACTTC. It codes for CASSFSPGTGADEQYF.

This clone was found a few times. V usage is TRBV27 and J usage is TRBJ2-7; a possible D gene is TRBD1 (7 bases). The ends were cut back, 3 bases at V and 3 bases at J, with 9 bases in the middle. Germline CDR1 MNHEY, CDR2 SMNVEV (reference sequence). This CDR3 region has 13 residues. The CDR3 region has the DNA TGTGCCAGCAGTTTCCAGGGGGGCTACGAGCAGTACTTC. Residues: CASSFQGGYEQYF.

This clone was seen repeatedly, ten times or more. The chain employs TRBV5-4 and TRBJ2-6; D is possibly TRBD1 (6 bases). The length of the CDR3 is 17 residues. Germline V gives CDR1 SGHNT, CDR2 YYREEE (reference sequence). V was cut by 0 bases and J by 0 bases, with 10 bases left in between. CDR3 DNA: TGTGCCAGCAGCTTGGGGGGGCACACCTCTGGGGCCAACGTCCTGACTTTC. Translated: CASSLGGHTSGANVLTF.

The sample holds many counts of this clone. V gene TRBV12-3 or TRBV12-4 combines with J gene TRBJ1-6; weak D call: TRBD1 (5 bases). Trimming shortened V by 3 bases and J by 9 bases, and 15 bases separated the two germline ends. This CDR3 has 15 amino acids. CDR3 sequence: CASSFQGALGSPLHF. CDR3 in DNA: TGTGCCAGCAGTTTTCAGGGAGCCTTAGGTTCACCCCTCCACTTT.

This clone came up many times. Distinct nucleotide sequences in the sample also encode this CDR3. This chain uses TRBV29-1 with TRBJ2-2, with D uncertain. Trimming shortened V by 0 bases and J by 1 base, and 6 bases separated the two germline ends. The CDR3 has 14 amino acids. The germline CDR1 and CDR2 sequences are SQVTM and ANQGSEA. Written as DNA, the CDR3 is TGCAGCGTTGAAGACCCACTGAACACCGGGGAGCTGTTTTTT. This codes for CSVEDPLNTGELFF.

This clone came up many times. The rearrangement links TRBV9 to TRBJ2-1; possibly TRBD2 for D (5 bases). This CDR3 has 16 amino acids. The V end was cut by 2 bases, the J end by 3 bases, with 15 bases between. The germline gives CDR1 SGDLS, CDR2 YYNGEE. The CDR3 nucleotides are TGTGCCAGCAGCGTGGTGGCAGCGGCAATCTACAATGAGCAGTTCTTC. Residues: CASSVVAAAIYNEQFF.

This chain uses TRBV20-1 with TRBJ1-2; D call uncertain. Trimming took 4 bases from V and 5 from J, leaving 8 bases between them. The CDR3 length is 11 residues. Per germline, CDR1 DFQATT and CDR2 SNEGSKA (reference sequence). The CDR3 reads CSAISSYGYTF. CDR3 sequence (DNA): TGCAGTGCTATTAGTAGTTATGGCTACACCTTC.

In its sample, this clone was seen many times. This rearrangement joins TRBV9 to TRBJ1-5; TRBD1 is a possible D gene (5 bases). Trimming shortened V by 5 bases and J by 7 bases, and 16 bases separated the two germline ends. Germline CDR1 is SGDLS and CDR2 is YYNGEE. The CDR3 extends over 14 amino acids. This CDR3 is CASSPACRDQPQHF. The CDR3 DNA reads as TGTGCCAGCAGTCCCGCCTGCAGGGACCAGCCCCAGCATTTT.

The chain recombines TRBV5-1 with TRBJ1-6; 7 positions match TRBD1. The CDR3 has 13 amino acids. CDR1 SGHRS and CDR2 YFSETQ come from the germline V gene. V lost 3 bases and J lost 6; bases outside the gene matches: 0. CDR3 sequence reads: CASSWDSNSPLHF. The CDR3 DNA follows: TGCGCCAGCAGCTGGGACAGTAATTCACCCCTCCACTTT.

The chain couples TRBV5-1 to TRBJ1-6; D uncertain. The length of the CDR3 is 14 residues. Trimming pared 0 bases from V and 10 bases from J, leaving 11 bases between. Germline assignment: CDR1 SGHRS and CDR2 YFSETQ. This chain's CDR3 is CASSLVGRGSPLHF. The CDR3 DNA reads TGCGCCAGCAGCTTGGTTGGGCGCGGATCACCCCTCCACTTT. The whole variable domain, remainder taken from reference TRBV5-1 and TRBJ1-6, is KAGVTQTPRYLIKTRGQQVTLSCSPISGHRSVSWYQQTPGQGLQFLFEYFSETQRNKGNFPGRFSGRQFSNSRSEMNVSTLELGDSALYLCASSLVGRGSPLHFGNGTRLTVT.

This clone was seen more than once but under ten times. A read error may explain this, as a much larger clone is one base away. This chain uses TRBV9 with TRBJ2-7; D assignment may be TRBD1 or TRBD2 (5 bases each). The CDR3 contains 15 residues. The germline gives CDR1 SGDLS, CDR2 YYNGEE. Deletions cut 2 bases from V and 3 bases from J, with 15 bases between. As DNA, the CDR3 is TGTGCCAGCAGCGTCCAATCGGGACCCGACTACGAGCAGTACTTC. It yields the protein CASSVQSGPDYEQYF.

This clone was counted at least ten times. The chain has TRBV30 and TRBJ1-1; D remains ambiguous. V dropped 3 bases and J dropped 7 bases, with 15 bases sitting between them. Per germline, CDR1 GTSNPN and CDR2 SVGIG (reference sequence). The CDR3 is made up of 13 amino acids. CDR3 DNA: TGTGCCTGGAGCGTACTACTTGACGGTGAAGCTTTCTTT. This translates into CAWSVLLDGEAFF. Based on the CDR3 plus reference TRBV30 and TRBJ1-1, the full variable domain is SQTIHQWPATLVQPVGSPLSLECTVEGTSNPNLYWYRQAAGRGLQLLFYSVGIGQISSEVPQNLSASRPQDRQFILSSKKLLLSDSGFYLCAWSVLLDGEAFFGQGTRLTVV.

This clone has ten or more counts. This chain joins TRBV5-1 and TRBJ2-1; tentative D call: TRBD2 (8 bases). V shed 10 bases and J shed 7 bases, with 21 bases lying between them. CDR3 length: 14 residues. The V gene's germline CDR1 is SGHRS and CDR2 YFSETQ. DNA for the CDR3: TGCGCCTCCGGGAGGGCAGGGGGGCAGAATGAGCAGTTCTTC. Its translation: CASGRAGGQNEQFF.

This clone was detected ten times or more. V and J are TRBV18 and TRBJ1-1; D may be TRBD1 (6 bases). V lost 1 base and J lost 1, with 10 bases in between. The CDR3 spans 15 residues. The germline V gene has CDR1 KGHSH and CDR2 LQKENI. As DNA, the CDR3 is TGTGCCAGCTCACCACTTCGGACAGAGAACACTGAAGCTTTCTTT. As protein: CASSPLRTENTEAFF.

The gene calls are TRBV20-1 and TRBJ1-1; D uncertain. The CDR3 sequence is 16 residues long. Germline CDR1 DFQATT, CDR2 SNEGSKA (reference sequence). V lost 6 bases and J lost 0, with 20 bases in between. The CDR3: CSASKEVSRMNTEAFF. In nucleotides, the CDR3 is TGCAGTGCCTCTAAGGAGGTCAGTCGTATGAACACTGAAGCTTTCTTT.

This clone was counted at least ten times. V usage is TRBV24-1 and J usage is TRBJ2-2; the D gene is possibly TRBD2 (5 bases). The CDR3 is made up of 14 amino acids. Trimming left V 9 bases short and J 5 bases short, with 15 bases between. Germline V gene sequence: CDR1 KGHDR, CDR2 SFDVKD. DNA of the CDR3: TGTGCCACCGGTCCCACTAGTTATACCGGGGAGCTGTTTTTT. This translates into CATGPTSYTGELFF.

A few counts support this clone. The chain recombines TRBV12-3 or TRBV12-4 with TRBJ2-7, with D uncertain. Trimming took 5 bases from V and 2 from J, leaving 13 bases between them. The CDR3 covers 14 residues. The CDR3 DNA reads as TGTGCCAGCAGTCGCGTCCAGTCGACCTACGAGCAGTACTTC. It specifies CASSRVQSTYEQYF.